This T cell receptor beta chain originates from a study of identical twins. Ten or more counts support this clonotype. The antigen is unknown. A single record per CDR3 protein comes from TCRdb applying MiXCR to the 5' RACE reads. This table holds some 100,000 distinct CDR3 sequences, about 6.1% found once. Healthy Caucasians supplied all donations. V trimming: 6 bases; J trimming: 2 bases; junction bases outside the gene matches: 7. Per the germline V gene, CDR1 is MNHEY and CDR2 is SMNVEV (reference sequence). This CDR3 is 14 amino acids long. Study-wide results and limits: Modelling underestimated the level of out-of-frame TCR alpha sharing observed in monozygotic twins.

The sequence was obtained from a woman aged 45-65 years in good health. The gene calls are TRBV27 and TRBJ2-7; 7 positions agree with TRBD1. Sequencing was performed on memory T cells sorted from blood. CDR3 protein: CASRTGTAAYEQYF. The CDR3 DNA reads TGTGCCAGCAGAACCGGGACAGCTGCCTACGAGCAGTACTTC.